This T cell receptor beta chain was retrieved from a study of cytomegalovirus exposure and HLA in healthy donors. Findings of the study overall: In a later analysis, TCR beta V- and J-gene trimming was associated with a missense DCLRE1C variant. As was reported, the classifier diagnosed cytomegalovirus status with high specificity and sensitivity. CMV serostatus was the only immune exposure information that was available.

Use of 60 Vbeta and 13 Jbeta primers characterized the PCR. Repertoires were generated with immunoSEQ multiplex PCR, while TCRdb's copy carries only in-frame clones and drops some. The sample carries over 150,000 clones, about three quarters recorded once. With 3 bases removed from V and 2 bases from J, the gap between germline ends came to 8 bases. This CDR3 is built from 13 residues. Germline V gene lookup returns CDR1 MGHRA and CDR2 YSYEKL. As concerns this clone: The antigen remains unidentified.

The sequence was obtained from a woman aged 40 to 55 in good health and CMV-seropositive. The chain recombines TRBV4-1 with TRBJ2-7, with D tentatively TRBD1 (5 bases). The specimen was PBMCs. CDR3 amino acids: CASSHDRTYEQYF. As DNA, the CDR3 is TGCGCCAGCAGCCATGACAGAACCTACGAGCAGTACTTC.